A selection of T cell receptor beta chains follows, all from one sample in a study of T-cell reconstitution after alpha-beta-depleted transplantation in children. MiXCR was run by TCRdb on the PCR reads, yielding one entry per CDR3 protein. This repertoire shows a few hundred thousand distinct CDR3 sequences, about 9.4% found once; its top ten account for just under 7.5%. Sample: PBMCs, taken before TCRalphabeta/CD19-depleted stem cell transplant. Every receptor here comes from a boy younger than two with acute myeloid leukemia, due to receive a stem cell transplant. Both conserved end residues are part of each CDR3. A D gene is named only where the DNA matches it firmly. Each size is once, few, many, or a class for an expanded clone.

j_gene: TRBJ2-7
abundance: many
d_gene: TRBD1
v_gene: TRBV5-1
len: 16
CDR3nt: TGCGCCAGCAGCTCGATACAGGGGGCCGGGACTTACGAGCAGTACTTC
CDR3aa: CASSSIQGAGTYEQYF

j_gene: TRBJ2-1
abundance: few
d_gene: NA
v_gene: TRBV2
len: 13
CDR3nt: TGTGCCAGTTACAGGAGCCCCTACAATGAGCAGTTCTTC
CDR3aa: CASYRSPYNEQFF

j_gene: TRBJ2-5
abundance: many
d_gene: TRBD2
v_gene: TRBV7-6
len: 14
CDR3nt: TGTGCCAGCAGCTGGGGGACTAATCAAGGGACCCAGTACTTC
CDR3aa: CASSWGTNQGTQYF

j_gene: TRBJ2-1
abundance: few
d_gene: TRBD2
v_gene: TRBV9
len: 14
CDR3nt: TGTGCCAGCAGCGTAGCGGGACTAGCAAATGAGCAGTTCTTC
CDR3aa: CASSVAGLANEQFF

j_gene: TRBJ2-7
abundance: many
d_gene: NA
v_gene: TRBV28
len: 13
CDR3nt: TGTGCCAGCAGGGTACTACGAAGGAGGGAGCAGTACTTC
CDR3aa: CASRVLRRREQYF

j_gene: TRBJ2-7
abundance: many
d_gene: NA
v_gene: TRBV7-2
len: 15
CDR3nt: TGTGCCAGCAGCCCCATCGCAGGGAGCTACGACGAGCAGTACTTC
CDR3aa: CASSPIAGSYDEQYF

j_gene: TRBJ2-3
abundance: many
d_gene: TRBD1
v_gene: TRBV27
len: 17
CDR3nt: TGTGCCAGCAGTTTATGGGGGACAGCCGTCCCCACAGATACGCAGTATTTT
CDR3aa: CASSLWGTAVPTDTQYF

j_gene: TRBJ2-7
abundance: many
d_gene: TRBD2
v_gene: TRBV10-3
len: 13
CDR3nt: TGTGCCAGTTCTGGGGGGGACTCCTACGAGCAGTACTTC
CDR3aa: CASSGGDSYEQYF

j_gene: TRBJ2-1
abundance: few
d_gene: TRBD2
v_gene: TRBV20-1
len: 15
CDR3nt: TGCAGTGCTCGAGACCCAAGGGGAGGGTACAATGAGCAGTTCTTC
CDR3aa: CSARDPRGGYNEQFF

j_gene: TRBJ2-3
abundance: many
d_gene: NA
v_gene: TRBV2
len: 15
CDR3nt: TGTGCCAGCAGCCTACAGGATCCTAGCACAGATACGCAGTATTTT
CDR3aa: CASSLQDPSTDTQYF

j_gene: TRBJ2-5
abundance: many
d_gene: TRBD2
v_gene: TRBV5-6
len: 16
CDR3nt: TGTGCCAGCAGCCTCCCCGAACTAGCGACCCAAGAGACCCAGTACTTC
CDR3aa: CASSLPELATQETQYF

j_gene: TRBJ2-5
abundance: few
d_gene: TRBD1
v_gene: TRBV7-8
len: 15
CDR3nt: TGTGCCAGCAGCTTACCGGGGACAGTACAAGAGACCCAGTACTTC
CDR3aa: CASSLPGTVQETQYF

j_gene: TRBJ2-1
abundance: few
d_gene: NA
v_gene: TRBV7-9
len: 14
CDR3nt: TGTGCCACCTACCAAGACGGGGGCTGGGATGAGCAGTTCTTC
CDR3aa: CATYQDGGWDEQFF

j_gene: TRBJ2-7
abundance: many
d_gene: TRBD1
v_gene: TRBV7-2
len: 14
CDR3nt: TGTGCCAGCAGCTTTCGGGACAGAGGCTACGAGCAGTACTTC
CDR3aa: CASSFRDRGYEQYF

j_gene: TRBJ2-7
abundance: many
d_gene: TRBD2
v_gene: TRBV27
len: 15
CDR3nt: TGTGCCAGCTGTCTAGCGGGAGGAGGAAACTACGAGCAGTACTTC
CDR3aa: CASCLAGGGNYEQYF

j_gene: TRBJ1-6
abundance: few
d_gene: NA
v_gene: TRBV11-2
len: 17
CDR3nt: TGTGCCAGCAGCTTGGGATCAGGCGTCTCCTATAATTCACCCCTCCACTTT
CDR3aa: CASSLGSGVSYNSPLHF

j_gene: TRBJ2-7
abundance: many
d_gene: TRBD1
v_gene: TRBV11-1
len: 18
CDR3nt: TGTGCCAGCAGCTTAGCCGGGGCAGGGGGCTTTGACTCCTACGAGCAGTACTTC
CDR3aa: CASSLAGAGGFDSYEQYF

j_gene: TRBJ2-6
abundance: many
d_gene: NA
v_gene: TRBV6-5
len: 15
CDR3nt: TGTGCCAGCAGTTACGACAACTCTGGGGCCAACGTCCTGACTTTC
CDR3aa: CASSYDNSGANVLTF

j_gene: TRBJ1-6
abundance: many
d_gene: TRBD1
v_gene: TRBV2
len: 15
CDR3nt: TGTGCCAGCAGTGGTTTGACAGGGGGGAATTCACCCCTCCACTTT
CDR3aa: CASSGLTGGNSPLHF

j_gene: TRBJ2-1
abundance: many
d_gene: NA
v_gene: TRBV24-1
len: 15
CDR3nt: TGTGCCACCAGAGGGACAAACTCGAACTACAATGAGCAGTTCTTC
CDR3aa: CATRGTNSNYNEQFF

j_gene: TRBJ2-7
abundance: many
d_gene: NA
v_gene: TRBV6-1
len: 10
CDR3nt: TGTGCCAGCAACAACTACGAGCAGTACTTC
CDR3aa: CASNNYEQYF

j_gene: TRBJ1-1
abundance: many
d_gene: NA
v_gene: TRBV28
len: 14
CDR3nt: TGTGCCAGCAGTCCCCTCACCGGGACGAAGGTAGCTTTCTTT
CDR3aa: CASSPLTGTKVAFF